These 3 T cell receptor beta chains came from one sample sequenced in a study of tumor-infiltrating lymphocytes in primary liver carcinoma (dated by TCRdb to 2016 to 2017). Sequencing instrument: Illumina HiSeq 2500. Starting from around 500 ng total RNA, TCRbeta-specific cDNA was produced by reverse transcription with a constant-region primer and ProtoScript II reverse transcriptase. Construction of the TCRbeta libraries relied on three nested rounds of multiplex PCR, following a slightly modified ARM-PCR procedure. Each of the first two PCR rounds ran for about 11 cycles using multiplex TRBV1-TRBV30 forward primers together with a Cbeta reverse primer. The raw public reads went through TCRdb reprocessing: fastp at Q25, MiXCR clone calling, in-frame beta chains kept. Here each entry gathers all rows of one CDR3 protein and keeps the most common genes and DNA. The sample table lists 100,000 to 150,000 distinct CDR3 sequences, roughly three fifths of them with a count of one. The ten largest clonotypes hold 7.5% to 8.5% of the sample.

Without any cell sorting, total RNA and DNA were extracted together from roughly 21-30 mg of bulk tissue using the AllPrep DNA/RNA mini kit. The sequenced sample was liver tumor tissue from sampling region 3. This sample's cell subset or site label indicates: tumor region T3, left-lateral pole. The source is an older woman with primary liver carcinoma and hepatitis B virus infection.

This clonotype was recorded only once. A much larger clone lies one base from this, so it may be a read error. This chain connects TRBV5-1 to TRBJ1-5; D perhaps matches TRBD1 (5 bases). V shed 0 bases and J shed 5 bases, with 18 bases lying between them. Germline lookup yields CDR1 SGHRS and CDR2 YFSETQ. The CDR3 loop spans 17 amino acids. The CDR3 DNA reads as TGCGCCAGCAGCTTGGGGTCCGTGCGCTGGGGCGATCAGCCCCAGCATTTT. Translating gives CASSLGSVRWGDQPQHF.

To note about this clonotype: A read error may explain this, as a much larger clone is one base away. The V and J genes are TRBV5-6 and TRBJ2-1; 11 nucleotides match TRBD1. Germline CDR1 and CDR2: SGHDT and YYEEEE. This CDR3 has 14 residues. The DNA for the CDR3 is TGTGCCAGCAGCTCACGGACAGGGGGCAATGAGCAGCTCTTC. Translating gives CASSSRTGGNEQLF.

Remarks on this clonotype: It is likely a read error, because the conserved phenylalanine at the end of the CDR3 is missing. The CDR3 spells CASSLDRTRCYTV. The CDR3, as DNA: TGTGCCAGCAGTTTAGATCGGACCCGTTGCTACACCGTC. This chain uses TRBV11-2 with TRBJ1-2; D gene unclear. Germline V gene sequence: CDR1 SGHAT, CDR2 FQNNGV. This CDR3 is built from 13 residues.